These 32 T cell receptor beta chains share one sample of origin, sequenced in a study of beta chain features in type 1 diabetes. The sequenced template was cDNA made from the entire isolated RNA. The assay was immunoSEQ multiplex PCR, and TCRdb's table has in-frame clones only and misses some. The table includes fewer than 900,000 clones, under 20% detected once. Sequenced material: naive CD4+ T cells from blood. The source of these receptors is a woman between 18 and 29 years old in good health.

The chain combines TRBV28 with TRBJ1-4; no clear D. Germline V CDR1 and CDR2: MDHEN, SYDVKM. V dropped 2 bases and J dropped 10 bases, with 8 bases sitting between them. The CDR3 is 12 amino acids. The DNA of the CDR3 is TGTGCCAGCAGTTTAGTGCGGGGAAAACTGTTTTTT. Encoded protein: CASSLVRGKLFF.

This clone was observed at least ten times. This chain joins TRBV4-3 and TRBJ1-2; D unclear. Germline V gene lookup returns CDR1 LGHNA and CDR2 YSLEER. V dropped 4 bases and J dropped 5 bases, with 11 bases sitting between them. The length of the CDR3 is 13 residues. The DNA of the CDR3 is TGCGCCAGCAGCCCGTCGCCCTCTTATGGCTACACCTTC. This gives the protein CASSPSPSYGYTF.

The table lists this clone with a few counts. CDR3 coding DNA: TGTGCCAGCAGCATAGAAGAACCGGGAAGGCAGTTCTTC. It is translated as CASSIEEPGRQFF. The chain has TRBV7-2 and TRBJ2-1, with a weak D call TRBD2 (5 bases). V dropped 5 bases and J dropped 12 bases, with 17 bases sitting between them. The CDR3 length is 13 residues. Germline CDR1 and CDR2: SGHTA and FQGNSA.

This clone was seen a few times. The chain recombines TRBV7-2 with TRBJ2-1; the D is unclear. The CDR3 spans 15 residues. Germline CDR1 is SGHTA and CDR2 is FQGNSA. Between the trimmed V and J ends, which lost 2 bases and 6 bases, there was a span of 14 bases. For the CDR3, the DNA is TGTGCCAGCAGCTTATCCGGTTACCCGGCCAATGAGCAGTTCTTC. Its translation is CASSLSGYPANEQFF.

The chain carries TRBV28 and TRBJ2-7; the D gene is possibly TRBD2 (5 bases). This CDR3 spans 14 amino acids. Trimming stripped 4 bases from V and 9 bases from J, with 19 bases between. The germline CDR1 and CDR2 sequences are MDHEN and SYDVKM. CDR3 nucleotides: TGTGCCAGCAGTTCCCCCGGACTTACGTTCGGGCAGTACTTC. Protein sequence: CASSSPGLTFGQYF. The whole variable domain, filled in from reference TRBV28 and TRBJ2-7, reads DVKVTQSSRYLVKRTGEKVFLECVQDMDHENMFWYRQDPGLGLRLIYFSYDVKMKEKGDIPEGYSVSREKKERFSLILESASTNQTSMYLCASSSPGLTFGQYFGPGTRLTVT.

This clone was seen a handful of times. V is TRBV19 and J is TRBJ2-1; 8 bases fit TRBD2. CDR1 and CDR2 from the germline V gene are LNHDA and SQIVND (reference sequence). J gave up 7 bases and V 6 bases, and 11 bases lay outside the gene matches. This CDR3 has 15 residues. The CDR3: CASRTSGSVGNEQFF. In nucleotides, the CDR3 is TGTGCCAGTAGGACCAGCGGGAGCGTTGGGAATGAGCAGTTCTTC.

V and J are TRBV13 and TRBJ1-1, with TRBD1 matching over 7 bases. This CDR3 spans 13 amino acids. V lost 6 bases and J lost 0; bases outside the gene matches: 1. The germline V gene has CDR1 PRHDT and CDR2 FYEKMQ (reference sequence). In DNA form, the CDR3 reads TGTGCCAGCAGTACAGGGGTGAACACTGAAGCTTTCTTT. It codes for CASSTGVNTEAFF.

The chain is built from TRBV7-2 and TRBJ2-7; 15 bases map to TRBD2. The CDR3 loop spans 19 amino acids. The V gene end was trimmed by 1 base and the J gene end by 6 bases; junction bases not matched to a gene: 13. Germline loops: CDR1 SGHTA, CDR2 FQGNSA. CDR3 coding DNA: TGTGCCAGCAGCTTAGGCCAAACCGGGACTAGCGGGAGGCGTTTCGAGCAGTACTTC. Translation: CASSLGQTGTSGRRFEQYF.

This clone was counted a few times. The V call is TRBV27, the J call TRBJ2-3; D might be TRBD2 (5 bases). Trimming took off 2 bases at V and 2 bases at J, with 11 bases between the two ends. CDR1 is MNHEY and CDR2 is SMNVEV in the germline V gene (reference sequence). This CDR3 has 15 amino acids. The CDR3 region has the DNA TGTGCCAGCAGTTTACGTCGTCGGGACACAGATACGCAGTATTTT. Its protein product is CASSLRRRDTDTQYF.

This sequence joins TRBV28 and TRBJ2-7, with TRBD2 matching 10 bases. This CDR3 has 17 residues. The ends lost 6 bases at V and 6 bases at J; junction bases unmatched: 17. Germline CDR1 and CDR2: MDHEN and SYDVKM. The CDR3 protein is CASRLSQGASGSLEQYF. CDR3 sequence (DNA): TGTGCCAGCAGACTATCCCAAGGGGCTAGCGGGAGTCTCGAGCAGTACTTC.

This chain joins TRBV18 and TRBJ1-2, with 7 nucleotides matching TRBD1. V gave up 2 bases and J gave up 4 bases; unmatched junction bases: 4. Germline-derived CDR1 and CDR2 are KGHSH and LQKENI. The CDR3 has 14 amino acids. CDR3 sequence (DNA): TGTGCCAGCTCACCATTAGGACAGGCCTATGGCTACACCTTC. This encodes CASSPLGQAYGYTF.

J is TRBJ1-2 and V is TRBV5-6, with TRBD1 matching 8 bases. CDR1 is SGHDT, CDR2 YYEEEE, per germline. The CDR3 extends over 16 amino acids. The ends lost 0 bases at V and 5 bases at J; junction bases unmatched: 9. The CDR3 nucleotides read TGTGCCAGCAGCTTGGGGGTGACAGGGGAGGTGTATGGCTACACCTTC. This encodes CASSLGVTGEVYGYTF. Full variable domain (remainder filled in from reference TRBV5-6 and TRBJ1-2): DAGVTQSPTHLIKTRGQQVTLRCSPKSGHDTVSWYQQALGQGPQFIFQYYEEEERQRGNFPDRFSGHQFPNYSSELNVNALLLGDSALYLCASSLGVTGEVYGYTFGSGTRLTVV.

The chain uses TRBV6-6 and TRBJ1-2, with D possibly TRBD1 on 6 matching bases. This CDR3 is 14 amino acids long. Germline V lookup: CDR1 MNHNY, CDR2 SVGAGI (reference sequence). V shed 10 bases and J shed 9 bases, with 24 bases lying between them. CDR3 in DNA: TGTGCCATAGGGGGATCGGGACATCTCTCTAGCTACACCTTC. Its protein is CAIGGSGHLSSYTF.

In its sample, this clone was seen a few times. Other nucleotide sequences from this sample produce the same CDR3. V gene TRBV9 combines with J gene TRBJ1-2; D is possibly TRBD1 (6 bases). V was clipped by 0 bases and J by 3 bases, with 6 bases between them. The length of the CDR3 is 13 residues. Germline values: CDR1 SGDLS, CDR2 YYNGEE. This chain's CDR3 is CASSVGTDYGYTF. The CDR3 DNA sequence: TGTGCCAGCAGCGTAGGGACAGACTATGGCTACACCTTC.

The J gene is TRBJ2-7, the V gene TRBV20-1, with D perhaps matching TRBD1 or TRBD2 (5 bases each). V lost 8 bases, J lost 4 bases, and 12 bases lay in between. CDR1 and CDR2 from the germline V gene are DFQATT and SNEGSKA (reference sequence). The length of the CDR3 is 11 residues. The DNA for the CDR3 is TGCAGTTGGGGGATTCGGTACGAGCAGTACTTC. Translation gives CSWGIRYEQYF.

The chain's CDR3 is CATSRSRDRETQYF. CDR3 DNA: TGTGCCACCAGCAGGTCAAGGGATAGAGAGACCCAGTACTTC. The chain employs TRBV15 and TRBJ2-5; D gene ambiguous. Trimming took 3 bases from V and 4 from J, leaving 12 bases between them. The CDR3 sequence is 14 residues long. CDR1 is LNHNV and CDR2 is YYDKDF in the germline V gene (reference sequence). The full variable domain, in which reference TRBV15 and TRBJ2-5 provide the parts outside the CDR3, is DAMVIQNPRYQVTQFGKPVTLSCSQTLNHNVMYWYQQKSSQAPKLLFHYYDKDFNNEADTPDNFQSRRPNTSFCFLDIRSPGLGDTAMYLCATSRSRDRETQYFGPGTRLLVL.

The V call is TRBV5-8, the J call TRBJ1-3; D gene uncertain. V was shortened by 6 bases and J by 0 bases, with 10 bases between the two germline ends. Looked up from germline, CDR1 is SGHTS and CDR2 is YDEGEE. The CDR3 covers 14 residues. This CDR3 reads CASTTRSSGNTIYF. The CDR3 nucleotides read TGTGCCAGCACCACGAGGAGCTCTGGAAACACCATATATTTT.

In its sample, this clone was seen a few times. J is TRBJ1-1 and V is TRBV29-1; D gene ambiguous. The length of the CDR3 is 13 residues. Germline loops: CDR1 SQVTM, CDR2 ANQGSEA. Trimming removed 0 bases from V and 1 base from J, with 6 bases in between. In nucleotides, the CDR3 is TGCAGCGTTGAAGATGATCCGAACACTGAAGCTTTCTTT. It yields the protein CSVEDDPNTEAFF.

The chain joins TRBV2 to TRBJ2-1, with 11 nucleotides matching TRBD2. The CDR3 loop spans 14 amino acids. Germline V gives CDR1 SNHLY, CDR2 FYNNEI. V was clipped by 8 bases and J by 4 bases; unmatched bases: 4. The CDR3 bases are TGTGCCAGCGTTACTAGCGGGAGTTACAATGAGCAGTTCTTC. Translation: CASVTSGSYNEQFF.

This chain joins TRBV6-5 and TRBJ2-2; D might be TRBD2 (7 bases). Trimming left V 6 bases short and J 6 bases short, with 17 bases between. This CDR3 has 15 residues. Per the germline V gene, CDR1 is MNHEY and CDR2 is SVGAGI. CDR3 amino acids: CASRAWGGSSGELFF. CDR3 in DNA: TGTGCCAGCAGGGCTTGGGGGGGCTCGTCCGGGGAGCTGTTTTTT.

The chain links TRBV7-9 to TRBJ2-7, with TRBD1 matching over 9 bases. Germline V gene sequence: CDR1 SEHNR, CDR2 FQNEAQ (reference sequence). CDR3 length equals 15 residues. Trimming at V came to 5 bases and at J to 3 bases, leaving 8 bases not matched to a gene. The CDR3 nucleotides read TGTGCCAGCAGCCAGGGACAGGGATACTACTACGAGCAGTACTTC. It yields the protein CASSQGQGYYYEQYF.

The DNA for the CDR3 is TGTGCCAGCAGTCCTACCCCCGCGGCAGGGGGTTACAATGAGCAGTTCTTC. Translated, it gives CASSPTPAAGGYNEQFF. The genes are TRBV7-9 and TRBJ2-1; 7 nucleotides align to TRBD1. Per the germline V gene, CDR1 is SEHNR and CDR2 is FQNEAQ (reference sequence). The trim removed 6 bases at V and 4 bases at J, leaving 15 bases unmatched. CDR3 length: 17 amino acids. The full variable domain, in which reference TRBV7-9 and TRBJ2-1 provide the parts outside the CDR3, is DTGVSQNPRHKITKRGQNVTFRCDPISEHNRLYWYRQTLGQGPEFLTYFQNEAQLEKSRLLSDRFSAERPKGSFSTLEIQRTEQGDSAMYLCASSPTPAAGGYNEQFFGPGTRLTVL.

This clone was counted only a few times. The V and J genes are TRBV21-1 and TRBJ2-2; whether TRBD2, the table's D call, matches the DNA was not checked. TRBV21-1 is designated a pseudogene. CDR3 length equals 16 residues. CDR3: CASSKTSGGNTGELFF. CDR3 DNA: TGTGCCAGCAGCAAAACTAGCGGGGGGAACACCGGGGAGCTGTTTTTT.

This clone was found a few times. The chain combines TRBV11-2 with TRBJ2-5; TRBD2 matches at 10 bases. CDR1 and CDR2 from the germline V gene are SGHAT and FQNNGV. The CDR3 sequence is 14 residues long. The V and J ends lost 9 bases and 7 bases, in that order; junction bases with no gene match: 11. CDR3 DNA sequence: TGTGCCAGTAACGAAGCGGGAGGGCCAGGGACCCAGTACTTC. This sequence encodes CASNEAGGPGTQYF. Variable domain in full (rest from reference TRBV11-2 and TRBJ2-5): EAGVAQSPRYKIIEKRQSVAFWCNPISGHATLYWYQQILGQGPKLLIQFQNNGVVDDSQLPKDRFSAERLKGVDSTLKIQPAKLEDSAVYLCASNEAGGPGTQYFGPGTRLLVL.

Only a few counts were recorded for this clone. J is TRBJ2-4 and V is TRBV21-1; the table assigns TRBD2, which was not confirmed against the DNA. TRBV21-1 is reported as a pseudogene. The CDR3 is 16 residues long. CDR3 bases: TGTGCCAGCAGCAAAAAGGTGGGCCATTTCGGGGACATTCAGTACTTC. Encoded protein: CASSKKVGHFGDIQYF.

The J gene is TRBJ2-5, the V gene TRBV6-5; no firm D call. Germline V gene sequence: CDR1 MNHEY, CDR2 SVGAGI. The CDR3 consists of 14 residues. V lost 0 bases, J lost 4 bases, and 9 bases lay in between. CDR3 in DNA: TGTGCCAGCAGTTACTCGATCACCAGAGAGACCCAGTACTTC. It encodes CASSYSITRETQYF.

This chain links TRBV4-1 with TRBJ2-7, with 7 bases fitting TRBD2. Germline CDR1 reads MGHRA; CDR2 reads YSYEKL. This CDR3 contains 14 residues. V lost 0 bases, J lost 12 bases, and 11 bases stayed unmatched. CDR3 bases: TGCGCCAGCAGCCAAGACCAGACTAGCACGTTGTGGTACTTC. Translating gives CASSQDQTSTLWYF.

This clone has a handful of counts. This chain connects TRBV7-9 to TRBJ1-1, with no clear D. The V gene lost 1 base and the J gene lost 3 bases, with 9 bases spanning the gap. This CDR3 region has 14 residues. Germline V gene data show CDR1 as SEHNR and CDR2 as FQNEAQ (reference sequence). The CDR3 spells CASSLDRSYTEAFF. CDR3 in DNA: TGTGCCAGCAGCTTAGACCGTAGTTACACTGAAGCTTTCTTT.

The gene calls are TRBV4-1 and TRBJ2-2, with TRBD2 matching over 14 bases. The length of the CDR3 is 15 residues. Losses at the gene ends were 3 bases for V and 7 bases for J; bases not matched to a gene: 1. Germline values: CDR1 MGHRA, CDR2 YSYEKL. The CDR3 DNA is TGCGCCAGCAGCCAGGGACTAGCGGGAGTCGGGGAGCTGTTTTTT. Protein sequence: CASSQGLAGVGELFF.

This rearrangement joins TRBV11-2 to TRBJ2-2, with D uncertain. Trimming removed 4 bases at V and 4 bases at J, with 7 bases between. This CDR3 comprises 13 residues. The germline V gene has CDR1 SGHAT and CDR2 FQNNGV. CDR3 residues: CASSSWGTGELFF. CDR3 nucleotides: TGTGCCAGCAGCTCTTGGGGCACCGGGGAGCTGTTTTTT.

A few counts support this clone. This chain connects TRBV10-3 to TRBJ1-3; the D is unclear. This CDR3 is 13 amino acids long. V was trimmed by 0 bases and J by 4 bases, leaving 4 bases between them. Germline V gene lookup returns CDR1 ENHRY and CDR2 SYGVKD. The CDR3 loop is CAISESMGNTIYF. The CDR3 DNA follows: TGTGCCATCAGTGAGTCTATGGGAAACACCATATATTTT.

In this sample, this clone turned up a few times. The chain links TRBV5-1 to TRBJ2-1; D is unclear. V was clipped by 1 base and J by 0 bases, with 8 bases between them. The CDR3 runs to 15 residues. Germline CDR1 SGHRS, CDR2 YFSETQ. The CDR3 DNA sequence: TGCGCCAGCAGCTTGACCGGTCTCTCCTACAATGAGCAGTTCTTC. This sequence encodes CASSLTGLSYNEQFF.